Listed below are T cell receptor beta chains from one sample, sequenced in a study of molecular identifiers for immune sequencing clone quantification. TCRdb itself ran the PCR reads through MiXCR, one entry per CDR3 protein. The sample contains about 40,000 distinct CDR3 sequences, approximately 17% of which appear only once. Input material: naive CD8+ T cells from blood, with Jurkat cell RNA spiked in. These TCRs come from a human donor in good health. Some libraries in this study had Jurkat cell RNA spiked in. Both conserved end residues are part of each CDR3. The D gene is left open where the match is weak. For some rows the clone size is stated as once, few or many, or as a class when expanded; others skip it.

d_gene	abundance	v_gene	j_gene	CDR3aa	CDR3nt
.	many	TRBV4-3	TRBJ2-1	CASSPLLAGSYNEQFF	TGCGCCAGCAGCCCCCTTTTGGCAGGGTCCTACAATGAGCAGTTCTTC
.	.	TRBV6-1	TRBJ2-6	CASSEAAFGWNGANVLTF	TGTGCCAGCAGTGAAGCAGCCTTCGGATGGAATGGGGCCAACGTCCTGACTTTC
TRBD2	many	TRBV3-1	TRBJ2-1	CASSQGPNPSGDYNEQFF	TGTGCCAGCAGCCAAGGGCCCAATCCTAGCGGGGACTACAATGAGCAGTTCTTC
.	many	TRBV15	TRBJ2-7	CATRGIGGAYEQYF	TGTGCCACCCGAGGTATCGGGGGTGCCTACGAGCAGTACTTC
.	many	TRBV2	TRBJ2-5	CASSPFQETQYF	TGTGCCAGCAGTCCCTTCCAAGAGACCCAGTACTTC
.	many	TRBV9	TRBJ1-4	CASSVAGEKLFF	TGTGCCAGCAGCGTAGCGGGGGAAAAACTGTTTTTT
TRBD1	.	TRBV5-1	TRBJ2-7	CASSWTGQGAYEQYF	TGCGCCAGCAGCTGGACTGGACAGGGAGCCTACGAGCAGTACTTC
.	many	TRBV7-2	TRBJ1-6	CASSFIFGENNSPLHF	TGTGCCAGCAGCTTCATCTTTGGGGAAAATAATTCACCCCTCCACTTT
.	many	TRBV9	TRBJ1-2	CASSVGGDYGYTF	TGTGCCAGCAGCGTAGGGGGGGACTATGGCTACACCTTC
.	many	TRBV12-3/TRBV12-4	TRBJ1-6	CASSPAGSPLHF	TGTGCCAGCAGCCCGGCGGGTTCACCCCTCCACTTT
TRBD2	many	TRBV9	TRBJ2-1	CASSDPQGLAGAKRSNEQFF	TGTGCCAGCAGCGACCCCCAGGGCCTAGCGGGAGCGAAAAGGTCCAATGAGCAGTTCTTC
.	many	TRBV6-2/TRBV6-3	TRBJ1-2	CASSRHRDGIYGYTF	TGTGCCAGCAGCAGACACCGGGACGGTATCTATGGCTACACCTTC
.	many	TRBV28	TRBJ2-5	CASSLSWTVGETQYF	TGTGCCAGCAGTTTATCCTGGACAGTTGGGGAGACCCAGTACTTC
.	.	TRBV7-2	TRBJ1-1	CASFPPRAFMNTEAFF	TGTGCCAGCTTTCCTCCTCGGGCTTTTATGAACACTGAAGCTTTCTTT
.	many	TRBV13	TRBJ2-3	CASSGQRSRGTQYF	TGTGCCAGCAGCGGGCAGAGAAGTAGAGGTACGCAGTATTTT
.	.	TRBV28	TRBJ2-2	CASSWRGPNTGELFF	TGTGCCAGCAGTTGGAGGGGGCCGAACACCGGGGAGCTGTTTTTT
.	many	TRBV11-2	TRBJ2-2	CASSLEFEGELFF	TGTGCCAGCAGCTTAGAGTTCGAGGGGGAGCTGTTTTTT
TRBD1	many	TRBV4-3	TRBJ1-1	CASSQGTGEAFF	TGCGCCAGCAGCCAGGGGACAGGCGAAGCTTTCTTT
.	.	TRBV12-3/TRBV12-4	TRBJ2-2	CASSLLQTTGELFF	TGTGCCAGCAGTTTGTTACAAACAACCGGGGAGCTGTTTTTT
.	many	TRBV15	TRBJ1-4	CATSRSSEKLFF	TGTGCCACCAGCAGATCGAGTGAAAAACTGTTTTTT
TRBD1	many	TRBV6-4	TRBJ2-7	CASSGDRKGDEQYF	TGTGCCAGCAGTGGGGACAGGAAGGGCGACGAGCAGTACTTC
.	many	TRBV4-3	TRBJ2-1	CASSQDLWGSYNEQFF	TGCGCCAGCAGCCAAGATCTTTGGGGATCCTACAATGAGCAGTTCTTC
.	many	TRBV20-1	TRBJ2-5	CSAPLTVPGETQYF	TGCAGTGCTCCTCTGACAGTACCGGGAGAGACCCAGTACTTC
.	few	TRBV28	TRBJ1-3	CASSFGTSPATIYF	TGTGCCAGCAGTTTCGGGACATCTCCGGCCACCATATATTTT
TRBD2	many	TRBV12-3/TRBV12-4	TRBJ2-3	CASRWTSAHGDTQYF	TGTGCCAGCAGATGGACTAGCGCACATGGGGATACGCAGTATTTT
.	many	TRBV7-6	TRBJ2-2	CASRVKAHDTGELFF	TGTGCCAGCAGGGTGAAGGCACATGACACCGGGGAGCTGTTTTTT